This passage covers 31 T cell receptor beta chains from one sample sequenced in a study of cytomegalovirus exposure and HLA in healthy donors. In the PCR, 60 Vbeta and 13 Jbeta primers were used. TCRdb keeps only in-frame clones here, not all; method: immunoSEQ multiplex PCR. The data show some 100,000 clones, with roughly 80% seen just once and 7.7% held by the top ten. Material for sequencing was PBMCs. Source of these receptors: a woman aged 45-65 years in good health and CMV-seropositive.

The genes are TRBV4-3 and TRBJ2-1, with TRBD1 as a possible D gene (6 bases). With 1 base removed from V and 3 bases from J, the gap between germline ends came to 16 bases. The germline V gene has CDR1 LGHNA and CDR2 YSLEER. This CDR3 comprises 17 residues. The DNA for the CDR3 is TGCGCCAGCAGCCAAGCCAGGGGTCAGGGGAACTACAATGAGCAGTTCTTC. Residues: CASSQARGQGNYNEQFF.

There are a few counts of this clone. The genes are TRBV29-1 and TRBJ1-5; possible D gene TRBD1, 5 bases. The CDR3 spans 15 residues. V lost 4 bases and J lost 1, with 14 bases in between. From germline, CDR1 is SQVTM and CDR2 ANQGSEA. In DNA form, the CDR3 reads TGCAGCGTTGTCTGGCAGGGAAAAAGCAATCAGCCCCAGCATTTT. Translating gives CSVVWQGKSNQPQHF. Drawing the rest from reference TRBV29-1 and TRBJ1-5, the complete variable domain is SAVISQKPSRDICQRGTSLTIQCQVDSQVTMMFWYRQQPGQSLTLIATANQGSEATYESGFVIDKFPISRPNLTFSTLTVSNMSPEDSSIYLCSVVWQGKSNQPQHFGDGTRLSIL.

V usage is TRBV14 and J usage is TRBJ2-1; 15 positions agree with TRBD2. Germline values: CDR1 SGHDN, CDR2 FVKESK. CDR3 size: 17 residues. The V gene end was trimmed by 4 bases and the J gene end by 1 base; junction bases not matched to a gene: 2. Here the CDR3 DNA reads TGTGCCAGCAGCCCGGGACTAGCGGGGGGTTCCTACAATGAGCAGTTCTTC. This encodes CASSPGLAGGSYNEQFF. The entire variable domain, with the rest obtained from reference TRBV14 and TRBJ2-1, is as follows: EAGVTQFPSHSVIEKGQTVTLRCDPISGHDNLYWYRRVMGKEIKFLLHFVKESKQDESGMPNNRFLAERTGGTYSTLKVQPAELEDSGVYFCASSPGLAGGSYNEQFFGPGTRLTVL.

The chain employs TRBV9 and TRBJ2-6; 7 positions match TRBD2. J was trimmed by 0 bases and V by 4 bases; bases with no gene match: 7. Germline V gene lookup returns CDR1 SGDLS and CDR2 YYNGEE. The CDR3 spans 17 residues. Written as DNA, the CDR3 is TGTGCCAGCAGCCTAGAAGGGAGGGCCTCTGGGGCCAACGTCCTGACTTTC. Translation: CASSLEGRASGANVLTF. The full variable domain, with the rest looked up from reference TRBV9 and TRBJ2-6, is DSGVTQTPKHLITATGQRVTLRCSPRSGDLSVYWYQQSLDQGLQFLIQYYNGEERAKGNILERFSAQQFPDLHSELNLSSLELGDSALYFCASSLEGRASGANVLTFGAGSRLTVL.

This chain links TRBV7-9 with TRBJ1-2; 7 nucleotides match TRBD1. CDR1 is SEHNR, CDR2 FQNEAQ, per germline (reference sequence). The CDR3 runs to 14 residues. The trim removed 1 base at V and 8 bases at J, leaving 7 bases unmatched. This CDR3 reads CASSLVSRGVGYTF. Written as DNA, the CDR3 is TGTGCCAGCAGCTTAGTCTCCAGGGGGGTCGGCTACACCTTC. Complete variable domain (other parts from reference TRBV7-9 and TRBJ1-2): DTGVSQNPRHKITKRGQNVTFRCDPISEHNRLYWYRQTLGQGPEFLTYFQNEAQLEKSRLLSDRFSAERPKGSFSTLEIQRTEQGDSAMYLCASSLVSRGVGYTFGSGTRLTVV.

The CDR3: CASRAGPSSYNEQFF. The DNA for the CDR3 is TGTGCCAGCAGGGCGGGGCCCTCCTCCTACAATGAGCAGTTCTTC. V is TRBV6-5 and J is TRBJ2-1; TRBD2 might be the D (6 bases). From germline, CDR1 is MNHEY and CDR2 SVGAGI. CDR3 length equals 15 residues. Between the trimmed V and J ends, which lost 6 bases and 0 bases, there was a span of 12 bases.

Notes on this clone: At one end the junction does not follow the germline gene, possibly because of a read error. The rearrangement joins TRBV7-7 to TRBJ1-3, with D unclear. Germline V lookup: CDR1 SSHAT, CDR2 FNYEAQ (reference sequence). This CDR3 has 14 residues. CDR3 region: CASSRVVSGNTIYF. DNA for the CDR3: TGTGCTAGCAGCCGAGTCGTCTCTGGAAACACCATATATTTT.

The chain links TRBV11-3 to TRBJ2-7, with D tentatively TRBD2 (6 bases). The CDR3 covers 13 residues. The germline gives CDR1 SGHNT, CDR2 YENEEA. V was cut by 5 bases and J by 6 bases, with 14 bases left in between. CDR3 loop: CASSPTLGSEQYF. For the CDR3, the DNA is TGTGCCAGCAGCCCAACTCTCGGGAGCGAGCAGTACTTC. The complete variable domain, with remaining parts taken from reference TRBV11-3 and TRBJ2-7, reads EAGVVQSPRYKIIEKKQPVAFWCNPISGHNTLYWYLQNLGQGPELLIRYENEEAVDDSQLPKDRFSAERLKGVDSTLKIQPAELGDSAVYLCASSPTLGSEQYFGPGTRLTVT.

The V and J genes are TRBV2 and TRBJ1-1; D might be TRBD1 (6 bases). The germline V gene encodes CDR1 SNHLY and CDR2 FYNNEI. Trimming took off 6 bases at V and 5 bases at J, with 25 bases between the two ends. The CDR3 length is 17 residues. The CDR3 bases are TGTGCCAGCAGCGGGGCGGTTGGGGGCCCGGGACTAACTGAAGCTTTCTTT. It codes for CASSGAVGGPGLTEAFF.

The CDR3 is CASSYGGQGYDSPLHF. The DNA of the CDR3 is TGTGCCAGCAGTTACGGGGGACAGGGCTACGATTCACCCCTCCACTTT. V usage is TRBV6-5 and J usage is TRBJ1-6, with 9 bases that match TRBD1. J was trimmed by 8 bases and V by 2 bases; bases with no gene match: 7. CDR1 and CDR2 (germline): MNHEY, SVGAGI. The length of the CDR3 is 16 residues.

CDR3 region: CASSYGTSGAKETQYF. For the CDR3, the DNA is TGTGCCAGCAGCTACGGGACTAGCGGGGCGAAAGAGACCCAGTACTTC. This chain uses TRBV7-9 with TRBJ2-5, with 13 nucleotides matching TRBD2. J lost 3 bases, V lost 4 bases, and 5 bases had no gene match. This CDR3 spans 16 amino acids. Germline-derived CDR1 and CDR2 are SEHNR and FQNEAQ (reference sequence).

A note on this clone: The CDR3 carries no conserved terminal phenylalanine or tryptophan, so it likely arises from a read error. The DNA is left out, because the CDR3 cannot be placed on it with certainty; the CDR3 is given as TCRdb lists it. This chain connects TRBV5-6 to TRBJ2-7; TRBD1 is the table's D call, not checked against the DNA. The germline V gene encodes CDR1 SGHDT and CDR2 YYEEEE. The CDR3 extends over 12 residues, inclusive of both ends. This chain's CDR3 is CASSLWGQGKLY.

As DNA, the CDR3 is TGTGCCAGTGCCGGGGGATTTGGTGGGGCCGAGCAGTACTTC. It translates to CASAGGFGGAEQYF. The gene calls are TRBV2 and TRBJ2-7; TRBD2 is a possible D gene (6 bases). Germline V gene sequence: CDR1 SNHLY, CDR2 FYNNEI. The V gene lost 9 bases and the J gene lost 6 bases, with 21 bases spanning the gap. The CDR3 totals 14 residues.

The chain links TRBV9 to TRBJ1-2; possible D gene TRBD1, 5 bases. V shed 0 bases and J shed 4 bases, with 13 bases lying between them. The CDR3 covers 15 residues. Germline V gives CDR1 SGDLS, CDR2 YYNGEE. CDR3 loop: CASSVDQGGGYGYTF. CDR3 DNA: TGTGCCAGCAGCGTAGACCAGGGCGGGGGCTATGGCTACACCTTC.

The chain couples TRBV5-4 to TRBJ2-3; 12 bases are a match to TRBD1. Germline CDR1 SGHNT, CDR2 YYREEE (reference sequence). V shed 4 bases, J shed 7 bases, and the junction held 4 bases outside the gene matches. The CDR3 runs 14 residues. This CDR3 reads CASSLGTGGYTQYF. The CDR3 DNA reads TGTGCCAGCAGCCTAGGGACAGGGGGCTATACGCAGTATTTT.

The chain carries TRBV18 and TRBJ2-5; the D is unclear. V was shortened by 2 bases and J by 2 bases, with 12 bases between the two germline ends. The germline V gene encodes CDR1 KGHSH and CDR2 LQKENI. The CDR3 is made up of 15 amino acids. The CDR3 spells CASSPVGGKQETQYF. CDR3 in DNA: TGTGCCAGCTCACCAGTCGGCGGCAAACAAGAGACCCAGTACTTC.

The chain links TRBV2 to TRBJ2-7; 7 nucleotides line up with TRBD1. J lost 0 bases, V lost 5 bases, and 7 bases had no gene match. The CDR3 runs to 15 residues. CDR1 is SNHLY, CDR2 FYNNEI, per germline. CDR3 sequence reads: CASSNPRDSSYEQYF. CDR3 nucleotides: TGTGCCAGCAGTAACCCCCGGGACAGCTCCTACGAGCAGTACTTC.

This rearrangement joins TRBV5-6 to TRBJ1-2, with 7 positions matching TRBD1. CDR1 is SGHDT, CDR2 YYEEEE, per germline. The CDR3 covers 13 residues. Unmatched junction bases numbered 7, after V lost 6 bases and J lost 5 bases. The CDR3 DNA reads TGTGCCAGCAACGGGGACAGTAGGTATGGCTACACCTTC. Translation: CASNGDSRYGYTF.

The chain combines TRBV2 with TRBJ1-1, with D possibly TRBD1 on 5 matching bases. This CDR3 is built from 15 residues. Trimming pared 3 bases from V and 3 bases from J, leaving 14 bases between. The V gene's germline CDR1 is SNHLY and CDR2 FYNNEI. The CDR3 spells CASSDLGGGYTEAFF. The CDR3, as DNA: TGTGCCAGCAGTGATCTTGGGGGGGGGTACACTGAAGCTTTCTTT.

This sequence joins TRBV9 and TRBJ2-3, with 8 bases matching TRBD1. The J segment lost 1 base and the V segment lost 0 bases, leaving 4 bases of the junction unmatched. This CDR3 has 16 amino acids. Germline values: CDR1 SGDLS, CDR2 YYNGEE. CDR3 nucleotides: TGTGCCAGCAGCGTAGACAACAGGGGGGGCACAGATACGCAGTATTTT. This translates into CASSVDNRGGTDTQYF. The full variable domain, with the rest looked up from reference TRBV9 and TRBJ2-3, is DSGVTQTPKHLITATGQRVTLRCSPRSGDLSVYWYQQSLDQGLQFLIQYYNGEERAKGNILERFSAQQFPDLHSELNLSSLELGDSALYFCASSVDNRGGTDTQYFGPGTRLTVL.

The V gene is TRBV11-2, the J gene TRBJ1-1; no clear D gene. CDR3 size: 15 residues. The V end was cut by 6 bases, the J end by 6 bases, with 20 bases between. The germline CDR1 and CDR2 sequences are SGHAT and FQNNGV. The DNA of the CDR3 is TGTGCCAGCAGACCACCCGGTGGGTTTAGCGCTGAAGCTTTCTTT. Its protein is CASRPPGGFSAEAFF.

The chain couples TRBV10-3 to TRBJ2-2, with D tentatively TRBD2 (6 bases). CDR1 ENHRY and CDR2 SYGVKD come from the germline V gene. Trimming cost V 0 bases and J 4 bases, with 6 bases left between them. The CDR3 totals 14 residues. The CDR3, as DNA: TGTGCCATCAGTGAGTCCGGGGGCACCGGGGAGCTGTTTTTT. Its protein is CAISESGGTGELFF.

The chain is built from TRBV29-1 and TRBJ2-1; no clear D. Trimming removed 3 bases at V and 8 bases at J, with 11 bases between. The CDR3 runs to 12 residues. Per the germline V gene, CDR1 is SQVTM and CDR2 is ANQGSEA. The CDR3 here is CSVDRGSDEQFF. Here the CDR3 DNA reads TGCAGCGTTGACCGCGGTTCCGATGAGCAGTTCTTC.

This clone appeared a single time. The germline gene is not matched at one end of the junction; a read error may be the cause. The chain couples TRBV7-9 to TRBJ1-3; TRBD1 aligns across 7 bases. The CDR3 runs 17 residues. CDR1 is SEHNR and CDR2 is FQNEAQ in the germline V gene (reference sequence). The CDR3: CSSSPRGQAWGGNTIYF. The CDR3 DNA is TGTTCCAGCAGCCCTAGGGGGCAGGCTTGGGGTGGAAACACCATATATTTT. The full variable domain, rest sourced from reference TRBV7-9 and TRBJ1-3, is DTGVSQNPRHKITKRGQNVTFRCDPISEHNRLYWYRQTLGQGPEFLTYFQNEAQLEKSRLLSDRFSAERPKGSFSTLEIQRTEQGDSAMYLCSSSPRGQAWGGNTIYFGEGSWLTVV.

The genes are TRBV11-1 and TRBJ2-5, with TRBD2 as a possible D gene (5 bases). The DNA end is a closer match to TRBJ2-7, so the J assignment may be wrong. The CDR3 totals 13 residues. Germline CDR1 and CDR2: SGHAT and FQDESV (reference sequence). The chain's CDR3 is CASSRSGYYEQYF. CDR3 coding DNA: TGTGCCAGCAGCAGGAGCGGCTACTACGAGCAGTACTTC.

The chain joins TRBV19 to TRBJ2-1; 8 nucleotides match TRBD1. Germline CDR1 and CDR2: LNHDA and SQIVND (reference sequence). This CDR3 comprises 16 residues. With V trimmed by 3 bases and J by 3 bases, 7 bases remained unmatched. This chain's CDR3 is CASSIGTGDLYNEQFF. The CDR3 DNA sequence: TGTGCCAGTAGTATCGGGACAGGTGATCTCTACAATGAGCAGTTCTTC. Using reference TRBV19 and TRBJ2-1 for the parts outside the CDR3, the full variable domain is DGGITQSPKYLFRKEGQNVTLSCEQNLNHDAMYWYRQDPGQGLRLIYYSQIVNDFQKGDIAEGYSVSREKKESFPLTVTSAQKNPTAFYLCASSIGTGDLYNEQFFGPGTRLTVL.

The chain combines TRBV7-2 with TRBJ2-1, with 10 bases that match TRBD1. This CDR3 spans 15 amino acids. CDR1 is SGHTA and CDR2 is FQGNSA in the germline V gene. With 3 bases clipped from V and 6 bases from J, the junction kept 5 bases outside the gene matches. CDR3 DNA: TGTGCCAGCAGCTTTCATCGGACAGGGGGCAATGAGCAGTTCTTC. Translated, it gives CASSFHRTGGNEQFF.

The chain is built from TRBV5-1 and TRBJ1-4, with D possibly TRBD1 on 5 matching bases. Germline assignment: CDR1 SGHRS and CDR2 YFSETQ. The CDR3 is 13 amino acids. Trimming cost V 4 bases and J 4 bases, with 8 bases left between them. The CDR3 coding sequence is TGCGCCAGCAGCGTGACAGATAATGAAAAACTGTTTTTT. It encodes CASSVTDNEKLFF.

The V gene is TRBV5-1, the J gene TRBJ2-5; maybe TRBD1 (6 bases). CDR3 length equals 15 residues. Per germline, CDR1 SGHRS and CDR2 YFSETQ. V was trimmed by 2 bases and J by 4 bases, leaving 15 bases between them. CDR3 sequence: CASSFQGSFGETQYF. For the CDR3, the DNA is TGCGCCAGCAGCTTCCAGGGGAGTTTCGGAGAGACCCAGTACTTC.

The chain uses TRBV7-9 and TRBJ1-2; no reliable D call. Trimming cost V 5 bases and J 4 bases, with 8 bases left between them. CDR1 and CDR2 (germline): SEHNR, FQNEAQ (reference sequence). This CDR3 comprises 12 residues. The CDR3 region has the DNA TGTGCCAGCAGCCCCGAGGCCTATGGCTACACCTTC. Protein sequence: CASSPEAYGYTF.

This rearrangement joins TRBV5-1 to TRBJ2-2; 10 nucleotides agree with TRBD1. This CDR3 comprises 16 residues. Germline V gives CDR1 SGHRS, CDR2 YFSETQ. Germline trimming cut 0 bases from V and 4 bases from J; bases unmatched to any gene: 3. Written as DNA, the CDR3 is TGCGCCAGCAGCTTGGCGGGACAGGGGCCCACCGGGGAGCTGTTTTTT. It encodes CASSLAGQGPTGELFF.